The 23 T cell receptor beta chains below were found in one sample sequenced in a study of T-cell reconstitution after alpha-beta-depleted transplantation in children. It was with unique molecular identifiers that the TCRbeta library was prepared. TCRdb processed the PCR reads anew with MiXCR; each CDR3 protein has one entry. Altogether 150,000 to 200,000 distinct CDR3 sequences are present, about 6.3% being singletons, with the ten largest covering over 2.5%. The material sequenced was PBMCs from the stem cell graft donor, taken from the stem cell graft. These receptors originate from a human donor who donated a stem cell graft to a child with Wiskott-Aldrich syndrome.

This clonotype was detected a few times. The chain couples TRBV30 to TRBJ1-4; no clear D gene. The CDR3 has 14 residues. Germline assignment: CDR1 GTSNPN and CDR2 SVGIG (reference sequence). Trimming left V 5 bases short and J 8 bases short, with 18 bases between. CDR3 coding DNA: TGTGCCTGGGACCGGACGGGAGGCAAAGAAAAACTGTTTTTT. This gives the protein CAWDRTGGKEKLFF.

This clonotype appeared many times. This sequence joins TRBV6-5 and TRBJ2-6, with a weak D call TRBD1 (6 bases). Germline loops: CDR1 MNHEY, CDR2 SVGAGI. The CDR3 is 15 amino acids. V was trimmed by 2 bases and J by 4 bases, leaving 9 bases between them. CDR3 region: CASSYQGPGANVLTF. In nucleotides, the CDR3 is TGTGCCAGCAGTTACCAGGGGCCCGGGGCCAACGTCCTGACTTTC.

This clonotype was recorded at least ten times. The chain employs TRBV10-3 and TRBJ1-3, with a tentative D call TRBD1 (5 bases). The ends were cut back, 7 bases at V and 7 bases at J, with 11 bases in the middle. CDR1 ENHRY and CDR2 SYGVKD come from the germline V gene. The CDR3 contains 12 residues. Here the CDR3 reads CAIKSGGNTIYF. The CDR3, as DNA: TGTGCCATCAAGTCCGGGGGGAACACCATATATTTT.

This clonotype showed up many times. This sequence joins TRBV7-8 and TRBJ1-5; D might be TRBD1 (6 bases). Germline V gene lookup returns CDR1 SGHVS and CDR2 FQNEAQ. With 2 bases removed from V and 4 bases from J, the gap between germline ends came to 15 bases. This CDR3 has 16 residues. CDR3 sequence (DNA): TGTGCCAGCAGCTTAAATGTAGGCAGGGGTAATCAGCCCCAGCATTTT. This gives the protein CASSLNVGRGNQPQHF.

Remarks on this clonotype: A much more abundant neighbour one base away suggests this may be a read error. V is TRBV9 and J is TRBJ2-5; maybe TRBD2 (5 bases). Trimming cost V 3 bases and J 5 bases, with 20 bases left between them. Germline values: CDR1 SGDLS, CDR2 YYNGEE. This CDR3 is built from 16 residues. The CDR3 here is CASSGFGLVGAETQYF. The CDR3 DNA sequence: TGTGCCAGCAGCGGATTTGGGCTAGTGGGAGCCGAGACCCAGTACTTC.

In this sample, this clonotype turned up many times. The chain couples TRBV6-1 to TRBJ2-2, with 7 bases aligning to TRBD1. The germline V gene encodes CDR1 MNHNS and CDR2 SASEGT. CDR3 length: 15 amino acids. V was clipped by 6 bases and J by 0 bases; unmatched bases: 4. The CDR3 loop is CASSRGTANTGELFF. CDR3 DNA sequence: TGTGCCAGCAGCCGAGGGACAGCGAACACCGGGGAGCTGTTTTTT.

The chain carries TRBV3-1 and TRBJ2-1, with 10 bases matching TRBD2. CDR3 length equals 17 residues. From germline, CDR1 is LGHDT and CDR2 YNNKEL (reference sequence). J gave up 5 bases and V 4 bases, and 11 bases lay outside the gene matches. The chain's CDR3 is CASSRVSGRLRHNEQFF. Here the CDR3 DNA reads TGTGCCAGCAGCCGGGTTAGCGGGAGGCTCAGACACAATGAGCAGTTCTTC.

This clonotype was found a few times. The V call is TRBV24-1, the J call TRBJ2-7, with 9 bases identical to TRBD1. The CDR3 extends over 15 amino acids. V lost 4 bases and J lost 6; bases outside the gene matches: 9. Germline-derived CDR1 and CDR2 are KGHDR and SFDVKD. CDR3 region: CATSDAGTGIAEQYF. In DNA form, the CDR3 reads TGTGCCACCAGTGACGCCGGGACAGGGATCGCCGAGCAGTACTTC.

This clonotype was picked up a small number of times. The rearrangement joins TRBV5-1 to TRBJ2-5, with unresolved D. Trimming shortened V by 1 base and J by 3 bases, and 16 bases separated the two germline ends. The CDR3 loop spans 16 amino acids. Germline CDR1 reads SGHRS; CDR2 reads YFSETQ. DNA of the CDR3: TGCGCCAGCAGCTTGAGGGTTTGGGGATTCGAAGAGACCCAGTACTTC. Its protein is CASSLRVWGFEETQYF.

This clonotype was seen many times. The chain recombines TRBV4-3 with TRBJ2-4; D unresolved. V dropped 0 bases and J dropped 0 bases, with 6 bases sitting between them. The germline V gene encodes CDR1 LGHNA and CDR2 YSLEER. The CDR3 extends over 15 amino acids. CDR3 sequence: CASSQDGLAKNIQYF. The CDR3 nucleotides read TGCGCCAGCAGCCAAGACGGTTTAGCCAAAAACATTCAGTACTTC.

This clonotype was counted ten times or more. V is TRBV11-3 and J is TRBJ2-1; D perhaps matches TRBD1 (5 bases). CDR1 is SGHNT and CDR2 is YENEEA in the germline V gene. This CDR3 spans 14 amino acids. Between the trimmed V and J ends, which lost 5 bases and 1 base, there was a span of 9 bases. The chain's CDR3 is CASSKDISYNEQFF. CDR3 coding DNA: TGTGCCAGCAGCAAGGACATATCCTACAATGAGCAGTTCTTC.

This clonotype was detected many times. The rearrangement links TRBV12-3 or TRBV12-4 to TRBJ1-2; D is uncertain. CDR3 size: 15 residues. Trimming pared 3 bases from V and 6 bases from J, leaving 17 bases between. The CDR3 DNA reads as TGTGCCAGCAGTTTGGCACCGACCCTTCGCGATGGCTACACCTTC. Translating it yields CASSLAPTLRDGYTF.

The genes are TRBV11-1 and TRBJ2-5, with 12 bases matching TRBD2. The germline CDR1 and CDR2 sequences are SGHAT and FQDESV (reference sequence). The junction had 8 bases not matched to a gene; V was cut back by 1 base and J by 2 bases. CDR3 length: 18 amino acids. CDR3 bases: TGTGCCAGCAGCTTAGTGGTACTAGCGGGGGGACCTCAAGAGACCCAGTACTTC. Protein product: CASSLVVLAGGPQETQYF.

This clonotype was seen at least ten times. The J gene is TRBJ1-3, the V gene TRBV7-8; 7 bases fit TRBD1. J gave up 4 bases and V 5 bases, and 14 bases lay outside the gene matches. The CDR3 totals 17 residues. Germline V gene data show CDR1 as SGHVS and CDR2 as FQNEAQ. This CDR3 is CASSPRSAGTAGNTIYF. The CDR3 region has the DNA TGTGCCAGCAGCCCACGGAGCGCCGGGACAGCAGGAAACACCATATATTTT.

This clonotype was seen many times. V gene TRBV20-1 combines with J gene TRBJ2-1; 8 positions agree with TRBD2. Germline CDR1 reads DFQATT; CDR2 reads SNEGSKA (reference sequence). Trimming cost V 3 bases and J 9 bases; bases outside gene matches: 10. The CDR3 extends over 14 amino acids. The CDR3 coding sequence is TGCAGTGCTAGCGGGACTAGGAGATACGGTGAGCAGTTCTTC. Its translation is CSASGTRRYGEQFF.

This clonotype was picked up a small number of times. The genes are TRBV5-1 and TRBJ1-1; TRBD1 aligns across 8 bases. J was trimmed by 2 bases and V by 8 bases; bases with no gene match: 11. The CDR3 has 15 residues. Germline V gives CDR1 SGHRS, CDR2 YFSETQ. In DNA form, the CDR3 reads TGCGCCAGACTAGACAGGGGAAAGGACAACACTGAAGCTTTCTTT. Protein product: CARLDRGKDNTEAFF.

This clonotype was seen only a few times. J is TRBJ1-1 and V is TRBV6-1; 12 bases agree with TRBD1. CDR3 length: 14 amino acids. CDR1 is MNHNS, CDR2 SASEGT, per germline. After removal of 6 bases from V and 1 base from J, the junction contained 0 bases not matched to a gene. The CDR3 spells CASRGQGANTEAFF. The CDR3 coding sequence is TGTGCCAGCAGGGGACAGGGGGCGAACACTGAAGCTTTCTTT.

Ten or more counts support this clonotype. The CDR3 DNA follows: TGTGCCATCAGTGACAGGGGGCAGGATCAGCCCCAGCATTTT. Encoded protein: CAISDRGQDQPQHF. The rearrangement uses TRBV10-3 and TRBJ1-5; 8 bases are a match to TRBD1. Germline-derived CDR1 and CDR2 are ENHRY and SYGVKD. V lost 3 bases, J lost 5 bases, and 3 bases stayed unmatched. The length of the CDR3 is 14 residues.

The sample holds many counts of this clonotype. V usage is TRBV5-1 and J usage is TRBJ2-1, with D uncertain. The CDR3 sequence is 14 residues long. The germline CDR1 and CDR2 sequences are SGHRS and YFSETQ. Trimming shortened V by 1 base and J by 7 bases, and 12 bases separated the two germline ends. Written as DNA, the CDR3 is TGCGCCAGCAGCTTGACAATAGCCTGGAATGAGCAGTTCTTC. Amino acids: CASSLTIAWNEQFF.

This clonotype was counted many times. V usage is TRBV20-1 and J usage is TRBJ2-1; 9 nucleotides line up with TRBD2. Losses at the gene ends were 4 bases for V and 12 bases for J; bases not matched to a gene: 7. This CDR3 contains 12 residues. The germline V gene encodes CDR1 DFQATT and CDR2 SNEGSKA (reference sequence). The CDR3: CSAIPKLAGQFF. In nucleotides, the CDR3 is TGCAGTGCTATTCCCAAACTAGCGGGGCAGTTCTTC.

This clonotype was detected many times. The V gene is TRBV9, the J gene TRBJ2-2; D gene unclear. The germline gives CDR1 SGDLS, CDR2 YYNGEE. V lost 4 bases, J lost 7 bases, and 14 bases lay in between. This CDR3 has 14 amino acids. The CDR3: CASSLPNGGGELFF. CDR3 nucleotides: TGTGCCAGCAGCCTTCCCAACGGCGGCGGGGAGCTGTTTTTT.

This clonotype appeared a few times. This chain connects TRBV30 to TRBJ1-2, with a weak D call TRBD1 (6 bases). The V gene lost 4 bases and the J gene lost 8 bases, with 14 bases spanning the gap. The CDR3 consists of 12 residues. CDR1 is GTSNPN and CDR2 is SVGIG in the germline V gene (reference sequence). CDR3: CAWTGALSGYTF. The CDR3 region has the DNA TGTGCCTGGACAGGGGCCTTATCGGGCTACACCTTC.

There are many counts of this clonotype. The V call is TRBV20-1, the J call TRBJ2-5, with D hard to call. This CDR3 is 15 amino acids long. The ends were cut back, 3 bases at V and 2 bases at J, with 16 bases in the middle. Germline assignment: CDR1 DFQATT and CDR2 SNEGSKA (reference sequence). CDR3: CSASRMGYGQETQYF. CDR3 sequence (DNA): TGCAGTGCTAGCCGAATGGGGTATGGACAAGAGACCCAGTACTTC.